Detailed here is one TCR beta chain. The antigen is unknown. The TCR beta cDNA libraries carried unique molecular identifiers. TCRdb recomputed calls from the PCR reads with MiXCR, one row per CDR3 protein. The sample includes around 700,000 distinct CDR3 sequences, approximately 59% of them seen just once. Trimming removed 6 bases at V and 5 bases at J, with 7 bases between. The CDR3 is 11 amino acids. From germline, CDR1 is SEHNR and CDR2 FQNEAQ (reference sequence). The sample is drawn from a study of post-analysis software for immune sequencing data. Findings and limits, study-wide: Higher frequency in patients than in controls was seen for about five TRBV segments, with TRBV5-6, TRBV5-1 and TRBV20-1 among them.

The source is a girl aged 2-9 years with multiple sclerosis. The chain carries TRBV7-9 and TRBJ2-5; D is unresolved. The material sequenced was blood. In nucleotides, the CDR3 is TGTGCCAGCAGTTCTCCCGAGACCCAGTACTTC. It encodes CASSSPETQYF. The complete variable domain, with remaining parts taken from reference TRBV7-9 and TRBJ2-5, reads DTGVSQNPRHKITKRGQNVTFRCDPISEHNRLYWYRQTLGQGPEFLTYFQNEAQLEKSRLLSDRFSAERPKGSFSTLEIQRTEQGDSAMYLCASSSPETQYFGPGTRLLVL.